This is a list of T cell receptor beta chains from one sample in a study of CD8+CD57+ T cells in acquired aplastic anemia. TCRdb reprocessed the reads via MiXCR and lists one record per CDR3 protein. This sample has under 350,000 distinct CDR3 sequences, with roughly three fifths found just once. Sequenced input: sorted CD4+, CD8+, or CD8+CD57+ T cells (not recorded which) from PBMCs. These receptors were obtained from a human donor with severe aplastic anemia or a healthy control (not recorded which). Each CDR3 is given with its conserved first and last residue. The order of the fields is J gene, V gene, D gene, clone size, CDR3 DNA, CDR3 protein. A D gene is named only where the DNA matches it firmly. Clone sizes are given selectively: once, few, many, or a class where the clone is expanded.

J gene: TRBJ2-1; V gene: TRBV10-2; D gene: -; clone size: -; CDR3 DNA: TGCGCCAGCCTGGGGTATAGCTCCTACAATGAGCAGTTCTTC; CDR3 protein: CASLGYSSYNEQFF
J gene: TRBJ2-1; V gene: TRBV14; D gene: TRBD2; clone size: -; CDR3 DNA: TGTGCCAGCAGCAAGGGACTAGCGGGGTCCTACAATGAGCAGTTCTTC; CDR3 protein: CASSKGLAGSYNEQFF
J gene: TRBJ2-5; V gene: TRBV5-1; D gene: -; clone size: many; CDR3 DNA: TGCGCCAGCAGCCAGGCCAGGGGAAGTGGACCCCAAGAGACCCAGTACTTC; CDR3 protein: CASSQARGSGPQETQYF
J gene: TRBJ2-7; V gene: TRBV5-4; D gene: -; clone size: -; CDR3 DNA: TGTGCCAGCAGCTTAGATACGGGGATCTACGAGCAGTACTTC; CDR3 protein: CASSLDTGIYEQYF
J gene: TRBJ2-3; V gene: TRBV7-9; D gene: -; clone size: -; CDR3 DNA: TGTGCCAGCAGCTTAGCGTCAGGGATTGTTAGCACAGATACGCAGTATTTT; CDR3 protein: CASSLASGIVSTDTQYF
J gene: TRBJ2-1; V gene: TRBV27; D gene: TRBD2; clone size: few; CDR3 DNA: TGTGCCAGCAGCCGTATTGGGGGGGGATCCTCCTACAATGAGCAGTTCTTC; CDR3 protein: CASSRIGGGSSYNEQFF
J gene: TRBJ2-1; V gene: TRBV10-3; D gene: -; clone size: -; CDR3 DNA: TGTGCCATCAGTGACAGGCTCAATGAGCAGTTCTTC; CDR3 protein: CAISDRLNEQFF
J gene: TRBJ2-1; V gene: TRBV29-1; D gene: TRBD1; clone size: -; CDR3 DNA: TGCAGCGCCTGGACAGGAAACTACAATGAGCAGTTCTTC; CDR3 protein: CSAWTGNYNEQFF
J gene: TRBJ2-7; V gene: TRBV20-1; D gene: -; clone size: few; CDR3 DNA: TGCAGTGCTAGAGCTGCCAGCCTTAGAGGCGAGCAGTACTTC; CDR3 protein: CSARAASLRGEQYF
J gene: TRBJ2-1; V gene: TRBV12-3/TRBV12-4; D gene: -; clone size: many; CDR3 DNA: TGTGCCAGCAGTCTAATGGTACCTCTCTCCTACAATGAGCAGTTCTTC; CDR3 protein: CASSLMVPLSYNEQFF
J gene: TRBJ1-1; V gene: TRBV12-3/TRBV12-4; D gene: TRBD1; clone size: -; CDR3 DNA: TGTGCCAGCAGTTTCTACGACAGGGAACCTGAAGCTTTCTTT; CDR3 protein: CASSFYDREPEAFF
J gene: TRBJ2-7; V gene: TRBV19; D gene: -; clone size: -; CDR3 DNA: TGTGCCAGTAGTATCAGGGCAGACCGAGGGGACTACGAGCAGTACTTC; CDR3 protein: CASSIRADRGDYEQYF
J gene: TRBJ2-3; V gene: TRBV7-3; D gene: -; clone size: -; CDR3 DNA: TGTGCCAGCAGCTCCCTCGGGGTAGGTCGGGCAGATACGCAGTATTTT; CDR3 protein: CASSSLGVGRADTQYF
J gene: TRBJ2-7; V gene: TRBV7-2; D gene: -; clone size: -; CDR3 DNA: TGTGCCAGCAGTGCAGCGGGACAGGTCTCCTACGAGCAGTACTTC; CDR3 protein: CASSAAGQVSYEQYF
J gene: TRBJ2-2; V gene: TRBV9; D gene: -; clone size: many; CDR3 DNA: TGTGCCAGCAGCCCGAGGGGGGACCCGAACACCGGGGAGCTGTTTTTT; CDR3 protein: CASSPRGDPNTGELFF
J gene: TRBJ1-5; V gene: TRBV5-1; D gene: -; clone size: -; CDR3 DNA: TGCGCCAGCAGCTTGTACGGTCAGCCCCAGCATTTT; CDR3 protein: CASSLYGQPQHF
J gene: TRBJ1-1; V gene: TRBV7-9; D gene: -; clone size: -; CDR3 DNA: TGTGCCAGCAGCTTATGGACAGCCTTTGAAGCTTTCTTT; CDR3 protein: CASSLWTAFEAFF
J gene: TRBJ2-7; V gene: TRBV5-1; D gene: TRBD2; clone size: -; CDR3 DNA: TGCGCCAGCAGCCCGGAACTAGCGGGGTTCCTCGAGCAGTACTTC; CDR3 protein: CASSPELAGFLEQYF
J gene: TRBJ1-1; V gene: TRBV10-3; D gene: -; clone size: -; CDR3 DNA: TGTGCCATCAGTGTGGGGGGGACTGAAGCTTTCTTT; CDR3 protein: CAISVGGTEAFF
J gene: TRBJ1-1; V gene: TRBV28; D gene: -; clone size: few; CDR3 DNA: TGTGCCAGAATTGTGAACACTGAAGCTTTCTTT; CDR3 protein: CARIVNTEAFF
J gene: TRBJ2-7; V gene: TRBV7-2; D gene: TRBD1; clone size: -; CDR3 DNA: TGTGCCAGCAGCTCGAGCCGGGACAGGGTCTACGAGCAGTACTTC; CDR3 protein: CASSSSRDRVYEQYF
J gene: TRBJ2-3; V gene: TRBV25-1; D gene: TRBD2; clone size: -; CDR3 DNA: TGTGCCAGCAGTGAAGCTCTAGCGGGAGGGAGAACAGATACGCAGTATTTT; CDR3 protein: CASSEALAGGRTDTQYF
J gene: TRBJ2-7; V gene: TRBV18; D gene: TRBD1; clone size: many; CDR3 DNA: TGTGCCAGCTCACCACCTCCGGACAGGGCCGGGTACGAGCAGTACTTC; CDR3 protein: CASSPPPDRAGYEQYF
J gene: TRBJ2-5; V gene: TRBV20-1; D gene: -; clone size: -; CDR3 DNA: TGCAGTGCTAGAAAAGGCCCCCATATCGACGAGACCCAGTACTTC; CDR3 protein: CSARKGPHIDETQYF
J gene: TRBJ2-5; V gene: TRBV20-1; D gene: TRBD1; clone size: -; CDR3 DNA: TGCAGTGCGCAGCCCTTGGACAGGGGGCAGGGGGAGACCCAGTACTTC; CDR3 protein: CSAQPLDRGQGETQYF
J gene: TRBJ2-6; V gene: TRBV24-1; D gene: -; clone size: -; CDR3 DNA: TGTGCCACCAGTGGAGAATCTGGGGCCAACGTCCTGACTTTC; CDR3 protein: CATSGESGANVLTF
J gene: TRBJ1-1; V gene: TRBV2; D gene: -; clone size: few; CDR3 DNA: TGTGCCAGCCTGGCGGGGCTGGGGAACACTGAAGCTTTCTTT; CDR3 protein: CASLAGLGNTEAFF
J gene: TRBJ2-6; V gene: TRBV29-1; D gene: -; clone size: -; CDR3 DNA: TGCAGCGTCGCGGACAGCCCCGATGGGGCCAACGTCCTGACTTTC; CDR3 protein: CSVADSPDGANVLTF
J gene: TRBJ2-5; V gene: TRBV24-1; D gene: -; clone size: -; CDR3 DNA: TGTGCCACCAGTGGTCCCCAGGGACTCCAAGAGACCCAGTACTTC; CDR3 protein: CATSGPQGLQETQYF
J gene: TRBJ1-1; V gene: TRBV10-2; D gene: -; clone size: -; CDR3 DNA: TGCGCCAGCGGCCCGGGACTAGGGAACACTGAAGCTTTCTTT; CDR3 protein: CASGPGLGNTEAFF
J gene: TRBJ2-7; V gene: TRBV9; D gene: -; clone size: -; CDR3 DNA: TGTGCCAGCAGCAAGAGGAACAGGCTTGACTACGAGCAGTACTTC; CDR3 protein: CASSKRNRLDYEQYF
J gene: TRBJ1-2; V gene: TRBV7-2; D gene: TRBD1; clone size: many; CDR3 DNA: TGTGCCAGCAGCCCGCGGACAGGCAGTGGCTACACCTTC; CDR3 protein: CASSPRTGSGYTF
J gene: TRBJ1-6; V gene: TRBV7-6; D gene: TRBD1; clone size: -; CDR3 DNA: TGTGCCAGCAGCTTAGCGTCGGGACAGAATAATTCACCCCTCCACTTT; CDR3 protein: CASSLASGQNNSPLHF
J gene: TRBJ1-2; V gene: TRBV6-2/TRBV6-3; D gene: -; clone size: many; CDR3 DNA: TGTGCCAGCAGTTCAACCGGGACAACGGACAGTGGCTACACCTTC; CDR3 protein: CASSSTGTTDSGYTF
J gene: TRBJ2-6; V gene: TRBV20-1; D gene: -; clone size: -; CDR3 DNA: TGCAGTGCTAGGCAGATTTCTGGGGCCAACGTCCTGACTTTC; CDR3 protein: CSARQISGANVLTF
J gene: TRBJ1-2; V gene: TRBV12-5; D gene: -; clone size: many; CDR3 DNA: TGTGCTAGTGGGAACCGGGACAACTATGGCTACACCTTC; CDR3 protein: CASGNRDNYGYTF
J gene: TRBJ1-5; V gene: TRBV19; D gene: -; clone size: many; CDR3 DNA: TGTGCCAGTACTACTTATTCAGGGGAGCAGCCCCAGCATTTT; CDR3 protein: CASTTYSGEQPQHF
J gene: TRBJ2-7; V gene: TRBV7-8; D gene: -; clone size: -; CDR3 DNA: TGTGCCAGCAGCTTTGCGGTCCAGGCGCTTACCTACGAGCAGTACTTC; CDR3 protein: CASSFAVQALTYEQYF
J gene: TRBJ1-5; V gene: TRBV20-1; D gene: -; clone size: many; CDR3 DNA: TGCAGTGCTAGCGAGGGGGGTTCTCGACCAAATCAGCCCCAGCATTTT; CDR3 protein: CSASEGGSRPNQPQHF
J gene: TRBJ1-1; V gene: TRBV19; D gene: TRBD1; clone size: -; CDR3 DNA: TGTGCCAGTAGTATAGCCGGGGGCAGGGGGCAGAACACTGAAGCTTTCTTT; CDR3 protein: CASSIAGGRGQNTEAFF
J gene: TRBJ1-6; V gene: TRBV7-9; D gene: -; clone size: -; CDR3 DNA: TGTGCCAGCAGCAACTATAATTCACTCATCCACTTT; CDR3 protein: CASSNYNSLIHF
J gene: TRBJ1-4; V gene: TRBV20-1; D gene: -; clone size: -; CDR3 DNA: TGCAGTGCTAGGGATATAGTAGGAAAACTGTTTTTT; CDR3 protein: CSARDIVGKLFF
J gene: TRBJ2-5; V gene: TRBV7-2; D gene: TRBD2; clone size: -; CDR3 DNA: TGTGCCAGCAGCCCTTTGGGGCGGGGGGGCAGTCAGACCCTGTACTTC; CDR3 protein: CASSPLGRGGSQTLYF
J gene: TRBJ1-1; V gene: TRBV7-6; D gene: -; clone size: -; CDR3 DNA: TGTGCCAGCAGCTTAGAGGGCTATGCAACTGAAGCTTTCTTT; CDR3 protein: CASSLEGYATEAFF
J gene: TRBJ2-1; V gene: TRBV29-1; D gene: -; clone size: -; CDR3 DNA: TGCAGCGTTGCTATAAACCGGGAGAATGAGCAGTTCTTC; CDR3 protein: CSVAINRENEQFF
J gene: TRBJ2-7; V gene: TRBV19; D gene: TRBD2; clone size: -; CDR3 DNA: TGTGCCAGCAGCCAAGAGACTAGCGGGAGGTCTAGCGAGCAGTACTTC; CDR3 protein: CASSQETSGRSSEQYF
J gene: TRBJ1-6; V gene: TRBV7-3; D gene: -; clone size: many; CDR3 DNA: TGTGCCAGCAGTTCTGGACAGCCATATTCACCCCTCCACTTT; CDR3 protein: CASSSGQPYSPLHF
J gene: TRBJ1-2; V gene: TRBV20-1; D gene: -; clone size: -; CDR3 DNA: TGCAGTGCTAGGAAAGGAAGGGGTGACTATGGCTACACCTTC; CDR3 protein: CSARKGRGDYGYTF
J gene: TRBJ1-3; V gene: TRBV15; D gene: -; clone size: few; CDR3 DNA: TGTGCCATCGCCGGGGACGTCGGCGGAGGAAACACCATATATTTT; CDR3 protein: CAIAGDVGGGNTIYF
J gene: TRBJ1-5; V gene: TRBV5-6; D gene: -; clone size: -; CDR3 DNA: TGTGCCAGCAGCTTAGGGACTGTTGTTGGTCAGCCCCAGCATTTT; CDR3 protein: CASSLGTVVGQPQHF
J gene: TRBJ2-5; V gene: TRBV5-5; D gene: TRBD2; clone size: many; CDR3 DNA: TGTGCCAGCAGCTTGGGTGCGGGGGGTCCATTGTCACAAGAGACCCAGTACTTC; CDR3 protein: CASSLGAGGPLSQETQYF
J gene: TRBJ2-1; V gene: TRBV12-3/TRBV12-4; D gene: -; clone size: -; CDR3 DNA: TGTGCCAGCACCCCAGGGTACAATGAGCAGTTCTTC; CDR3 protein: CASTPGYNEQFF
J gene: TRBJ2-2; V gene: TRBV25-1; D gene: -; clone size: -; CDR3 DNA: TGTGCCAGCAGTGCGCCAGGACCGAACACCGGGGAGCTGTTTTTT; CDR3 protein: CASSAPGPNTGELFF
J gene: TRBJ2-7; V gene: TRBV20-1; D gene: -; clone size: -; CDR3 DNA: TGCAGTGCTAACGGTTTCTCCTACGAGCAGTACTTC; CDR3 protein: CSANGFSYEQYF
J gene: TRBJ2-7; V gene: TRBV5-1; D gene: -; clone size: few; CDR3 DNA: TGCGCCAGCAGCCCACAGGGTAACGACTACGAGCAGTACTTC; CDR3 protein: CASSPQGNDYEQYF
J gene: TRBJ2-4; V gene: TRBV6-5; D gene: -; clone size: many; CDR3 DNA: TGTGCCAGCAGTTACTCGAGGGGGGGAAACATTCAGTACTTC; CDR3 protein: CASSYSRGGNIQYF
J gene: TRBJ1-1; V gene: TRBV7-2; D gene: -; clone size: many; CDR3 DNA: TGTGCCAGCAGCTTGTATGGAACTGAAGCTTTCTTT; CDR3 protein: CASSLYGTEAFF
J gene: TRBJ2-2; V gene: TRBV15; D gene: -; clone size: -; CDR3 DNA: TGTGCCACCAGCAGAGATGCTACCTGGCGAAGCGGGGAGCTGTTTTTT; CDR3 protein: CATSRDATWRSGELFF
J gene: TRBJ2-7; V gene: TRBV5-6; D gene: -; clone size: many; CDR3 DNA: TGTGCCAGCAGCCAGACAGGTCTAAGATTTGACGAGCAGTACTTC; CDR3 protein: CASSQTGLRFDEQYF
J gene: TRBJ2-7; V gene: TRBV7-9; D gene: TRBD2; clone size: -; CDR3 DNA: TGTGCCAGCAGCTTAGGGGGACTAGCGGGGGTGAGCTACGAGCAGTACTTC; CDR3 protein: CASSLGGLAGVSYEQYF